One sample yielded the 23 T cell receptor beta chains listed below, sequenced in a study of response to subunit inactivated influenza vaccine (dated by TCRdb to between 2017 and 2018). The library was produced with RT-PCR. Sequencing took place on an Illumina HiSeq 2500. TCRdb reanalyzed the raw reads on its own, using fastp at Q25 for trimming and MiXCR for clone calling, and kept in-frame beta chains. Every CDR3 protein is listed once, alongside the most common genes and DNA of its rows. The sample table lists hundreds of thousands of distinct CDR3 sequences, 11% to 15% of them with a count of one. The ten largest account for approximately 6.5% of the sample. Material: PBMCs from blood, obtained 14 to 15 days before vaccination. These receptor sequences come from a man aged 50 to 60 who received an inactivated influenza vaccine. Donor details come from another sample of the same person, matched by shared clones.

This clonotype was found a few times. The rearrangement uses TRBV24-1 and TRBJ1-5; perhaps TRBD1 as D (6 bases). Looked up from germline, CDR1 is KGHDR and CDR2 is SFDVKD. This CDR3 has 14 residues. V gave up 10 bases and J gave up 5 bases, with 17 bases separating them. In DNA form, the CDR3 reads TGTGCCACACGGGGGTCAGGGGTTCATCAGCCCCAGCATTTT. Its translation: CATRGSGVHQPQHF.

This clonotype appeared many times. The rearrangement links TRBV6-5 to TRBJ2-1; the match to TRBD2 covers 9 bases. The CDR3 length is 16 residues. J gave up 0 bases and V 0 bases, and 0 bases lay outside the gene matches. Germline lookup yields CDR1 MNHEY and CDR2 SVGAGI. CDR3 amino acids: CASSYSSGSSYNEQFF. CDR3 nucleotide sequence: TGTGCCAGCAGTTACTCTAGCGGGAGCTCCTACAATGAGCAGTTCTTC.

This clonotype was counted many times. The gene calls are TRBV7-2 and TRBJ2-5, with D possibly TRBD1 on 5 matching bases. Germline CDR1 reads SGHTA; CDR2 reads FQGNSA. Deletions cut 1 base from V and 5 bases from J, with 17 bases between. CDR3 length equals 16 residues. Written as DNA, the CDR3 is TGTGCCAGCAGCTTAGTTCCAGGGTCCGTGTGGGAGACCCAGTACTTC. Protein sequence: CASSLVPGSVWETQYF.

This clonotype was counted at least ten times. This sequence joins TRBV29-1 and TRBJ2-7; 9 nucleotides align to TRBD1. Trimming at V came to 3 bases and at J to 6 bases, leaving 9 bases not matched to a gene. The CDR3 consists of 14 residues. CDR1 is SQVTM and CDR2 is ANQGSEA in the germline V gene. The CDR3 reads CSVDTYGTGIEQYF. For the CDR3, the DNA is TGCAGCGTTGATACTTACGGGACAGGGATCGAGCAGTACTTC.

This clonotype was observed at least ten times. The genes are TRBV11-2 and TRBJ2-5, with D uncertain. This CDR3 is built from 19 residues. Germline CDR1 is SGHAT and CDR2 is FQNNGV. Trimming took 0 bases from V and 4 from J, leaving 24 bases between them. CDR3 bases: TGTGCCAGCAGCTTAGATCCGCGAATTATAGTCAGCCCAGGAGAGACCCAGTACTTC. This encodes CASSLDPRIIVSPGETQYF.

The V and J genes are TRBV7-6 and TRBJ2-7; maybe TRBD1 (5 bases). Germline-derived CDR1 and CDR2 are SGHVS and FNYEAQ. Trimming took 0 bases from V and 1 from J, leaving 16 bases between them. The CDR3 extends over 17 amino acids. The CDR3: CASSLAPSRVGSYEQYF. The DNA for the CDR3 is TGTGCCAGCAGCTTAGCCCCTTCCAGGGTGGGATCCTACGAGCAGTACTTC.

The rearrangement uses TRBV4-3 and TRBJ2-1, with D possibly being TRBD2 (6 bases). The CDR3 totals 18 residues. The V end was cut by 0 bases, the J end by 3 bases, with 18 bases between. CDR1 and CDR2 from the germline V gene are LGHNA and YSLEER. The CDR3 loop reads CASSQDFQRAPLYNEQFF. CDR3 nucleotide sequence: TGCGCCAGCAGCCAAGATTTCCAGCGGGCTCCACTCTACAATGAGCAGTTCTTC.

This rearrangement joins TRBV10-3 to TRBJ2-7, with 7 bases that match TRBD2. The germline gives CDR1 ENHRY, CDR2 SYGVKD. J gave up 3 bases and V 6 bases, and 5 bases lay outside the gene matches. The length of the CDR3 is 13 residues. DNA of the CDR3: TGTGCCATCAGCCGGGGAGGGGACTACGAGCAGTACTTC. Translation: CAISRGGDYEQYF.

The chain is built from TRBV18 and TRBJ2-7, with D perhaps matching TRBD2 (10 bases). Germline V gives CDR1 KGHSH, CDR2 LQKENI. CDR3 length equals 17 residues. With 5 bases removed from V and 3 bases from J, the gap between germline ends came to 23 bases. The CDR3 nucleotides read TGTGCCAGCTCAACAGGGGGCAGGACTAGCGGATACTACGAGCAGTACTTC. This gives the protein CASSTGGRTSGYYEQYF. The full variable domain, with the rest looked up from reference TRBV18 and TRBJ2-7, is NAGVMQNPRHLVRRRGQEARLRCSPMKGHSHVYWYRQLPEEGLKFMVYLQKENIIDESGMPKERFSAEFPKEGPSILRIQQVVRGDSAAYFCASSTGGRTSGYYEQYFGPGTRLTVT.

This clonotype was recorded a few times. The rearrangement uses TRBV12-3 or TRBV12-4 and TRBJ1-6, with D maybe TRBD1 (5 bases). The CDR3 is 13 amino acids. V lost 5 bases and J 9 bases, leaving 11 bases between the germline ends. Written as DNA, the CDR3 is TGTGCCAGCAGTCCCCGACAGAGTTCACCCCTCCACTTT. This encodes CASSPRQSSPLHF.

This clonotype has more than one count but fewer than ten. V is TRBV29-1 and J is TRBJ2-1; a possible D gene is TRBD1 (7 bases). V was pared by 6 bases and J by 6 bases, with 42 bases between. The CDR3 length is 22 residues. Germline V lookup: CDR1 SQVTM, CDR2 ANQGSEA. The CDR3 protein is CSVGGLAIQISGGRVWGNEQFF. CDR3 sequence (DNA): TGCAGCGTAGGAGGGCTAGCTATCCAAATTTCAGGGGGGCGGGTTTGGGGCAATGAGCAGTTCTTC.

This clonotype showed up just a few times. The chain uses TRBV20-1 and TRBJ2-7, with 8 bases that match TRBD1. The CDR3 has 14 residues. The J segment lost 4 bases and the V segment lost 4 bases, leaving 9 bases of the junction unmatched. Per germline, CDR1 DFQATT and CDR2 SNEGSKA (reference sequence). CDR3 DNA sequence: TGCAGTGCTAAAACCTACAGGGGGACTTACGAGCAGTACTTC. Amino acid sequence: CSAKTYRGTYEQYF.

As DNA, the CDR3 is TGTGCCTGGAGCCAAGGAGGGTTCAATCAGCCCCAGCATTTT. It yields the protein CAWSQGGFNQPQHF. The V and J genes are TRBV30 and TRBJ1-5, with D hard to call. The CDR3 contains 14 residues. Trimming removed 3 bases from V and 3 bases from J, with 12 bases in between. The V gene's germline CDR1 is GTSNPN and CDR2 SVGIG (reference sequence).

This clonotype has at least ten counts. V gene TRBV20-1 combines with J gene TRBJ1-1; 8 bases align to TRBD1. V lost 3 bases to trimming and J lost 1 base; unmatched junction nucleotides: 7. This CDR3 region has 15 residues. CDR1 and CDR2 from the germline V gene are DFQATT and SNEGSKA (reference sequence). The CDR3 spells CSARTTGDWNTEAFF. The CDR3 region has the DNA TGCAGTGCTAGGACGACAGGGGATTGGAACACTGAAGCTTTCTTT.

A few counts support this clonotype. The chain uses TRBV4-3 and TRBJ2-2; D gene unclear. The CDR3 consists of 15 residues. Trimming took off 2 bases at V and 3 bases at J, with 10 bases between the two ends. Germline V gene data show CDR1 as LGHNA and CDR2 as YSLEER. DNA for the CDR3: TGCGCCAGCAGCCAAATTGTAGGAGACACCGGGGAGCTGTTTTTT. This encodes CASSQIVGDTGELFF.

This clonotype was counted a few times. CDR3 loop: CASSSPEGGRGNNEQFF. The CDR3 coding sequence is TGTGCCAGCAGCTCCCCGGAGGGCGGGAGGGGGAACAATGAGCAGTTCTTC. The chain employs TRBV11-2 and TRBJ2-1; 9 positions match TRBD2. V lost 4 bases and J lost 5; bases outside the gene matches: 12. CDR1 SGHAT and CDR2 FQNNGV come from the germline V gene. The CDR3 extends over 17 amino acids.

As for this clonotype: This could be a read error, since a much larger clone is one nucleotide away. The chain employs TRBV5-1 and TRBJ2-7, with D unclear. This CDR3 has 13 amino acids. Germline loops: CDR1 SGHRS, CDR2 YFSETQ. DNA of the CDR3: TGCGCCATCAGCTTGAAGGTTGCGTCCGAGCAGTACTTC. Translation gives CAISLKVASEQYF.

In its sample, this clonotype was seen once. This chain links TRBV28 with TRBJ2-5, with 8 bases matching TRBD2. V shed 4 bases and J 5 bases; nucleotides not matched to a gene: 9. The germline V gene encodes CDR1 MDHEN and CDR2 SYDVKM. The CDR3 loop spans 15 amino acids. For the CDR3, the DNA is TGTGCCAGCAGTTCCGGGACTAGGAGGGGGGAGACCCAGTACTTC. Its protein product is CASSSGTRRGETQYF.

This clonotype has only a few counts. The chain recombines TRBV4-3 with TRBJ2-3, with D possibly being TRBD2 (6 bases). This CDR3 is 15 amino acids long. The germline V gene has CDR1 LGHNA and CDR2 YSLEER. Between the trimmed V and J ends, which lost 1 base and 1 base, there was a span of 9 bases. CDR3 protein: CASSQAGVRTDTQYF. The CDR3, as DNA: TGCGCCAGCAGCCAAGCGGGAGTACGCACAGATACGCAGTATTTT.

The table lists this clonotype with a few counts. The chain uses TRBV10-3 and TRBJ2-1; the match to TRBD2 covers 8 bases. The V gene end was trimmed by 3 bases and the J gene end by 8 bases; junction bases not matched to a gene: 6. The CDR3 is 14 residues long. Germline CDR1 is ENHRY and CDR2 is SYGVKD. CDR3 protein: CAISEGGRRYEQFF. The CDR3 region has the DNA TGTGCCATCAGTGAAGGCGGGAGGAGGTATGAGCAGTTCTTC.

V is TRBV7-3 and J is TRBJ1-1; 7 positions agree with TRBD1. The germline gives CDR1 SGHTA, CDR2 FQGTGA. CDR3 length: 13 residues. V was pared by 5 bases and J by 7 bases, with 7 bases of the junction left unmatched. The chain's CDR3 is CASSPHRGFEAFF. For the CDR3, the DNA is TGTGCCAGCAGCCCGCACAGGGGTTTTGAAGCTTTCTTT.

This clonotype was detected a few times. The rearrangement links TRBV2 to TRBJ2-2, with 9 bases identical to TRBD1. Germline lookup yields CDR1 SNHLY and CDR2 FYNNEI. Trimming cost V 6 bases and J 4 bases; bases outside gene matches: 6. The CDR3 is 15 amino acids. CDR3 bases: TGTGCCAGCAGGCCCGGGACAGGGATCACCGGGGAGCTGTTTTTT. Its translation is CASRPGTGITGELFF.

This clonotype was counted a few times. The rearrangement uses TRBV10-3 and TRBJ1-6, with D perhaps matching TRBD1 (5 bases). V lost 11 bases to trimming and J lost 1 base, with 9 bases between them. The CDR3 spans 13 residues. Germline CDR1 and CDR2: ENHRY and SYGVKD. As DNA, the CDR3 is TGTGCCGCGAGACAGTCCTATAATTCACCCCTCCACTTT. Amino acid sequence: CAARQSYNSPLHF.